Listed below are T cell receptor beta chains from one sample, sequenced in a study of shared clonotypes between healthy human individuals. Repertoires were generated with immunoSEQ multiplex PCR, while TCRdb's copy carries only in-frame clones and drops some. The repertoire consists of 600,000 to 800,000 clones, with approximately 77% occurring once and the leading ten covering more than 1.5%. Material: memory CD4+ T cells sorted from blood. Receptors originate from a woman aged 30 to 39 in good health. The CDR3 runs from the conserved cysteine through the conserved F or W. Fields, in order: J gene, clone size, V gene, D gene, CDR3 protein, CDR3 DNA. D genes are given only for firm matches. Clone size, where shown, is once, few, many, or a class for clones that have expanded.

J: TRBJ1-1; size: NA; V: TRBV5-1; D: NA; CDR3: CASSLAGRSFGTEAFF; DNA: TGCGCCAGCAGCTTGGCCGGGCGGTCCTTTGGGACTGAAGCTTTCTTT
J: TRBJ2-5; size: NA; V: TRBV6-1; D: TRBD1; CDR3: CASSEATGGVGTQYF; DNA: TGTGCCAGCAGTGAGGCGACAGGGGGCGTGGGGACCCAGTACTTC
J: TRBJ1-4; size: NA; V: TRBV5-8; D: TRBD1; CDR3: CASSFWTGLRGEKLFF; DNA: TGTGCCAGCAGCTTCTGGACAGGGCTGAGGGGGGAAAAACTGTTTTTT
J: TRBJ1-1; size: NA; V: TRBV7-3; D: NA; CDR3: CASSLMGANTEAFF; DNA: TGTGCCAGCAGCCTAATGGGAGCGAACACTGAAGCTTTCTTT
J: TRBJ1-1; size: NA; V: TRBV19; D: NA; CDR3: CASSMAVNTEAFF; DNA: TGTGCCAGTAGTATGGCCGTGAACACTGAAGCTTTCTTT
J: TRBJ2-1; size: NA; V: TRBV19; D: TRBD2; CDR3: CASSIQRDRNEQFF; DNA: TGTGCCAGTAGTATCCAGCGGGATCGCAATGAGCAGTTCTTC
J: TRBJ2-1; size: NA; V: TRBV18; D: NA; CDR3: CASSPNTLHEQFF; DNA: TGTGCCAGCTCACCAAACACCCTCCATGAGCAGTTCTTC
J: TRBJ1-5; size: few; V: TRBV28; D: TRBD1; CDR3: CASRTGGWNNQPQHF; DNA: TGTGCCAGCCGGACAGGGGGCTGGAACAATCAGCCCCAGCATTTT
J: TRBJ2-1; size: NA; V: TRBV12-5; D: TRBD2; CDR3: CACPELAGGGYNEQFF; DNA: TGTGCTTGCCCTGAGCTAGCGGGAGGGGGGTACAATGAGCAGTTCTTC
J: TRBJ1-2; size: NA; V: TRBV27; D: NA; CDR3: CASTPWGSDRYHGYTF; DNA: TGTGCCAGCACCCCCTGGGGCTCCGACAGGTATCATGGCTACACCTTC
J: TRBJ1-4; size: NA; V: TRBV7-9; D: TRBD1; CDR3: CAEERQGNNEKLFF; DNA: TGTGCCGAAGAAAGACAGGGAAATAATGAAAAACTGTTTTTT
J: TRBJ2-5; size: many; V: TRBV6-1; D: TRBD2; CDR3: CASVAGGPQETQYF; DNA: TGTGCCAGCGTAGCGGGAGGCCCCCAAGAGACCCAGTACTTC
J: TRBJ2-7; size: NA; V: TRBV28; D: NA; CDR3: CASSLRGQIPYF; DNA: TGTGCCAGCAGTTTGAGAGGACAGATACCGTACTTC
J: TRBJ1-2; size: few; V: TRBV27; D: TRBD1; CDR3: CASGQPGQGIYGYTF; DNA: TGTGCCAGCGGCCAGCCGGGACAGGGGATCTATGGCTACACCTTC
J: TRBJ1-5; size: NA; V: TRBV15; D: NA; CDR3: CATSRGGGQQRGQPQHF; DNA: TGTGCCACCAGCAGAGGCGGGGGACAACAAAGGGGTCAGCCCCAGCATTTT
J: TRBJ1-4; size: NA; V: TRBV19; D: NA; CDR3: CASSIRPQWGATNEKLFF; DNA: TGTGCCAGTAGTATAAGACCTCAATGGGGCGCAACTAATGAAAAACTGTTTTTT
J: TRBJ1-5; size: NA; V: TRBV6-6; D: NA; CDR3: CASNPGGFSNQPQHF; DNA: TGTGCCAGCAATCCCGGGGGATTTAGCAATCAGCCCCAGCATTTT
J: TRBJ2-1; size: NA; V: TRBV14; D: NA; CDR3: CASSQGRGVYEQFF; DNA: TGTGCCAGCAGCCAAGGGAGGGGGGTCTATGAGCAGTTCTTC
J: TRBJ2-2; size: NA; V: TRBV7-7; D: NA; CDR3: CASSMRRGAKELFF; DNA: TGTGCCAGCAGCATGCGCCGGGGCGCTAAGGAGCTGTTTTTT
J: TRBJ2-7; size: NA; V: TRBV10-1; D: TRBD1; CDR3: CASSDQGQAEQYF; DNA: TGCGCCAGCAGTGACCAAGGACAGGCCGAGCAGTACTTC
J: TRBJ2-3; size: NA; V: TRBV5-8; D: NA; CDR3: CASSLWSTDTQYF; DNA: TGTGCCAGCAGCTTGTGGAGCACAGATACGCAGTATTTT
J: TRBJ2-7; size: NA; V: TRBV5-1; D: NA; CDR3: CASSLGPNEQYF; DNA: TGCGCCAGCAGCTTGGGTCCGAACGAGCAGTACTTC
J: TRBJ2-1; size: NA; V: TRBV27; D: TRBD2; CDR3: CATRGTSGPKNEQFF; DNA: TGTGCCACCAGGGGGACTAGCGGGCCTAAGAATGAGCAGTTCTTC
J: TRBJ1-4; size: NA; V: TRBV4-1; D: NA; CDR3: CASSLVLGEKLFF; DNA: TGCGCCAGCAGCCTCGTCCTAGGTGAAAAACTGTTTTTT
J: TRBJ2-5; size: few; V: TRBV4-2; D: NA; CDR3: CASSQSWQQETQYF; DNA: TGTGCCAGCAGCCAATCTTGGCAGCAAGAGACCCAGTACTTC
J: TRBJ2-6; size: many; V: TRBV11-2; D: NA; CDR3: CASRPRTGANVLTF; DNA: TGTGCCAGCAGGCCTAGGACTGGGGCCAACGTCCTGACTTTC
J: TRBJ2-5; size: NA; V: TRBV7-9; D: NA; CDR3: CASSLAAGETQYF; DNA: TGTGCCAGCAGCTTAGCTGCGGGGGAGACCCAGTACTTC
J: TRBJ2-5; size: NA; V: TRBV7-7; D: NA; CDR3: CASSLGTNIGTQYF; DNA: TGTGCCAGCAGCTTAGGGACGAACATTGGGACCCAGTACTTC
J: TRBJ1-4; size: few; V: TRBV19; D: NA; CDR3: CASTPNGYRGNDEKLFF; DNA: TGTGCCAGTACTCCCAACGGGTATAGGGGCAATGACGAAAAACTGTTTTTT
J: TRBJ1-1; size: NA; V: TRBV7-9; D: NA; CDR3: CASSSSQGAYEAFF; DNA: TGTGCCAGCAGCTCAAGTCAAGGGGCTTATGAAGCTTTCTTT
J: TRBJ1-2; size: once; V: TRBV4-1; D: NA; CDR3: CASSQEAVSGYTF; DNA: TGCGCCAGCAGCCAAGAGGCAGTTTCTGGCTACACCTTC
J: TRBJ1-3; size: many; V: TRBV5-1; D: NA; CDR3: CASSWGTSGNTIYF; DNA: TGCGCCAGCAGCTGGGGGACATCTGGAAACACCATATATTTT
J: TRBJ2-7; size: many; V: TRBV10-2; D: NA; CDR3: CASLDRSSYEQYF; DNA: TGCGCCAGCTTAGACAGGAGCTCCTACGAGCAGTACTTC
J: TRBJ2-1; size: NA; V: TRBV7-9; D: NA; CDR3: CASSFSQISYNEQFF; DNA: TGTGCCAGCAGCTTTTCTCAAATCTCCTACAATGAGCAGTTCTTC
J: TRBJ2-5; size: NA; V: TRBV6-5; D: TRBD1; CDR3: CASSPGQGAWETQYF; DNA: TGTGCCAGCAGCCCCGGACAGGGGGCTTGGGAGACCCAGTACTTC